This note documents a single T cell receptor beta chain sequence. The antigen is undetermined. The data were obtained in a study of cytotoxic CD8 clonotypes in ibrutinib-treated CLL. Across the study: Among the samples, the mean was 255,043 productive templates and some 100,000 productive rearrangements.

Assay used: immunoSEQ multiplex PCR; TCRdb lists only in-frame clones, some missing. The repertoire holds over 150,000 clones, roughly 80% seen once, with roughly 1.9% in the top ten. The CDR3 covers 15 residues. V was pared by 1 base and J by 0 bases, with 10 bases between. Germline lookup yields CDR1 SGHTA and CDR2 FQGTGA. Study results and caveats: The clonality rise at ibrutinib response reflected private clonotype expansion. Baseline clonality, higher than in age-matched healthy donors, tracked circulating CD8+ T-cell counts.

This receptor was taken from a human donor with chronic lymphocytic leukemia. The V and J genes are TRBV7-3 and TRBJ2-7; maybe TRBD1 (6 bases). The specimen was PBMCs, collected after 12 months of ibrutinib treatment. The CDR3 spells CASSLSTGSSYEQYF. The CDR3 DNA sequence: TGTGCCAGCAGCTTAAGTACAGGGAGCTCCTACGAGCAGTACTTC.